This TCR beta chain is from a study of CDR3 diversity in severe acne. Concerning this clonotype itself: A read error may produce the germline difference seen at one junction end.

Germline CDR1 ENHRY, CDR2 SYGVKD. The CDR3 spans 16 residues. MiXCR was run by TCRdb on the PCR reads, yielding one entry per CDR3 protein. The data show around 83,000 distinct CDR3 sequences, approximately 54% seen once. The chain recombines TRBV10-3 with TRBJ2-1, with a weak D call TRBD2 (6 bases). This receptor was identified in a male donor with severe acne vulgaris. Sequenced material: blood. CDR3 protein: CATSVSIAEEFSEQFF. In DNA, the CDR3 is TGTGCCACCAGTGTGTCAATAGCGGAGGAGTTCAGTGAGCAGTTCTTC.